A selection of T cell receptor beta chains follows, all from one sample in a study of human T cells and chemical hapten exposure. A single record per CDR3 protein comes from TCRdb applying MiXCR to the RACE reads. The repertoire holds about 42,000 distinct CDR3 sequences, with around a tenth as singletons. The material was whole blood, obtained in connection with sensitization to the hapten diphenylcyclopropenone (DPC). The receptors come from a woman aged 25 to 45 with alopecia areata. Some clones in this sample may be carry-over from other donors' samples. Both conserved end residues are part of each CDR3. D genes are given only for firm matches. The size of a clone is reported for some rows only, either as once, few or many, or as a class for expanded clones.

TRBD1,many,TRBJ2-7,TRBV27,TGTGCCAGCAGGCGAGGTTTGGACAGGGGTGGCGAGCAGTACTTC,CASRRGLDRGGEQYF
TRBD2,few,TRBJ2-5,TRBV9,TGTGCCAGCAGCGTAGGAAGGACTAGCGGGAAAGAGACCCAGTACTTC,CASSVGRTSGKETQYF
TRBD2,many,TRBJ2-3,TRBV28,TGTGCCAGCAGTCTTGATGGGACTAGCTCAGATACGCAGTATTTT,CASSLDGTSSDTQYF
.,few,TRBJ2-2,TRBV30,TGTGCCTGTATGGAACACACCGGGGAGCTGTTTTTT,CACMEHTGELFF
TRBD2,many,TRBJ2-3,TRBV7-2,TGTGCCAGCAGCTTAGACGGGAGGAGCACAGATACGCAGTATTTT,CASSLDGRSTDTQYF
.,many,TRBJ2-3,TRBV4-2,TGTGCCAGCAGCCAAGATGGAGAGGGCCCAGATACGCAGTATTTT,CASSQDGEGPDTQYF
TRBD2,.,TRBJ2-7,TRBV2,TGTGCCAGCAGGCCTGGACTAGCGGGGGGGTTAAGCTCCTACGAGCAGTACTTC,CASRPGLAGGLSSYEQYF
TRBD2,.,TRBJ2-3,TRBV11-2,TGTGCCAGCAGCTTAGGAAGCGGGGGGGCCTCATTAGTAGCTGATACGCAGTATTTT,CASSLGSGGASLVADTQYF
.,few,TRBJ2-7,TRBV2,TGTGCCAGCAGTGAACAGAATCGCGAGCAGTACTTC,CASSEQNREQYF
TRBD1,few,TRBJ1-5,TRBV28,TGTGCCAGCAGTTCTACCGCGGCAGGGGGGCATCAGCCCCAGCATTTT,CASSSTAAGGHQPQHF
.,.,TRBJ1-6,TRBV3-1,TGTGCCAGCAGCCAGGGCATCGGTAATTCACCCCTCCACTTT,CASSQGIGNSPLHF
.,few,TRBJ1-2,TRBV20-1,TGCAGTGGCATAGATGGGGGCGTGAGCTATGGCTACACCTTC,CSGIDGGVSYGYTF
.,.,TRBJ2-6,TRBV5-5,TGTGCCAGCAGCTTGGTGACGGGGTTCACTGGGGCCAACGTCCTGACTTTC,CASSLVTGFTGANVLTF
TRBD2,.,TRBJ2-3,TRBV7-6,TGTGCCAGCAGCAAGGGACTAGCGGGGGGCGGCACAGATACGCAGTATTTT,CASSKGLAGGGTDTQYF
.,.,TRBJ2-3,TRBV6-6,TGTGCCAGCAGTTACGGGGGGGCGACTACTAGCACAGATACGCAGTATTTT,CASSYGGATTSTDTQYF
.,many,TRBJ2-3,TRBV7-9,TGTGCCAGCAGCTCTCCCGAGGGTACGCAGTATTTT,CASSSPEGTQYF
.,many,TRBJ2-7,TRBV5-1,TGCGCCAGCAGCTCTTACAGAGGCCCCTACGAGCAGTACTTC,CASSSYRGPYEQYF
TRBD1,many,TRBJ2-7,TRBV28,TGTGCCAGCACCCGGGACAGGGTCGGCGAGCAGTACTTC,CASTRDRVGEQYF
TRBD1,.,TRBJ1-1,TRBV5-1,TGCGCCAGCAGCTTGGAAAACGCAATGGACAGGGGAGCTTTCTTT,CASSLENAMDRGAFF
.,many,TRBJ1-1,TRBV7-8,TGTGCCAGCAGCCCGAGGACAGCCCCTGAAGCTTTCTTT,CASSPRTAPEAFF
.,many,TRBJ1-2,TRBV7-6,TGTGCCAGCAGCTTAGTCACAGGGAGCGGCTACACCTTC,CASSLVTGSGYTF
.,.,TRBJ2-7,TRBV2,TGTGCCAGCAGTGGGAGGATGGAGGCCTACGAGCAGTACTTC,CASSGRMEAYEQYF
.,.,TRBJ1-5,TRBV30,TGTGCCTGGAGTCTCTACAAAGATCAGCCCCAGCATTTT,CAWSLYKDQPQHF
TRBD1,many,TRBJ2-7,TRBV20-1,TGCAGTGCCACTGGACAGGGAGGAAACTACGAGCAGTACTTC,CSATGQGGNYEQYF
.,few,TRBJ2-7,TRBV5-6,TGTGCCAGCAGTTCGGGACAATGGGCCTACGAGCAGTACTTC,CASSSGQWAYEQYF
TRBD1,many,TRBJ1-2,TRBV7-2,TGTGCCAGCAGCTTAGCAGACAGGGGCAATAACTATGGCTACACCTTC,CASSLADRGNNYGYTF
TRBD1,many,TRBJ2-7,TRBV6-2/TRBV6-3,TGTGCCAGCAGTTATTCCGGGACAGCCGAGCAGTACTTC,CASSYSGTAEQYF
.,.,TRBJ1-5,TRBV5-1,TGCGCCAGCAGCTTGGGGGCCAGCAATCAGCCCCAGCATTTT,CASSLGASNQPQHF
TRBD1,many,TRBJ2-7,TRBV6-2/TRBV6-3,TGTGCCAGCAGCACGGCCGGGACAGGGTTCGAGCAGTACTTC,CASSTAGTGFEQYF
.,few,TRBJ2-1,TRBV5-8,TGTGCCAGCAGCTTGATTCCAGACGATTATTACAATGAGCAGTTCTTC,CASSLIPDDYYNEQFF
TRBD1,few,TRBJ2-7,TRBV7-2,TGTGCCAGCAGCTTAGGACAGGGGGCCCCCTACGAGCAGTACTTC,CASSLGQGAPYEQYF
TRBD1,few,TRBJ1-1,TRBV4-2,TGTGCCAGCAGCCAAGAGGGACAGGGCACTGAAGCTTTCTTT,CASSQEGQGTEAFF
.,many,TRBJ1-4,TRBV20-1,TGCAGTGCTAGAGTCTCGACGGCGCTGAATGAAAAACTGTTTTTT,CSARVSTALNEKLFF
.,few,TRBJ1-2,TRBV30,TGTGCCTGGAGCCGGGCCAACTATGGCTACACCTTC,CAWSRANYGYTF
.,few,TRBJ2-7,TRBV12-3/TRBV12-4,TGTGCCAGCAGTTTGGGGGTCCAAGGGTACGAGCAGTACTTC,CASSLGVQGYEQYF
.,.,TRBJ1-2,TRBV28,TGTGCCAGCAGGAGCCAGGGCCCCTATGGCTACACCTTC,CASRSQGPYGYTF
TRBD1,few,TRBJ2-7,TRBV18,TGTGCCAGCTCACCAAGTCTGGGACAGGGCAACGAGCAGTACTTC,CASSPSLGQGNEQYF
.,many,TRBJ1-5,TRBV6-2/TRBV6-3,TGTGCCAGCAGTTACTCGGAGTTGGAAAGGGATCAGCCCCAGCATTTT,CASSYSELERDQPQHF
.,few,TRBJ2-5,TRBV6-6,TGTGCCAGCAGCCCCACTGGGTGGGAGACCCAGTACTTC,CASSPTGWETQYF